The clone carrying this T cell receptor beta chain was found a few times. The antigen remains undetermined. Unique molecular identifiers were carried by the TCR beta cDNA libraries. Roughly 450,000 cDNA molecules were recovered from an input of 1 to 10 million T cells. TCRdb used MiXCR to reprocess the PCR reads, holding one entry per CDR3 protein. The sample contains about 540,000 distinct CDR3 sequences, around 36% of which appear only once. This entry is derived from a study of post-analysis software for immune sequencing data. Overall study: Disease courses included relapsing-remitting, secondary progressive and progressive-relapsing multiple sclerosis. Study results and caveats: Strong same-batch co-clustering of samples appeared with F measure clustering.

The sample taken for sequencing was blood. The sequence was obtained from a girl under 18 with multiple sclerosis.

Here the CDR3 DNA reads TGCAGCGTTGAAGATACAGGGGGAAAGACCCAGTACTTC. This sequence encodes CSVEDTGGKTQYF. This sequence joins TRBV29-1 and TRBJ2-5; 8 bases align to TRBD1. The CDR3 contains 13 residues. The ends lost 0 bases at V and 6 bases at J; junction bases unmatched: 3. Per the germline V gene, CDR1 is SQVTM and CDR2 is ANQGSEA.